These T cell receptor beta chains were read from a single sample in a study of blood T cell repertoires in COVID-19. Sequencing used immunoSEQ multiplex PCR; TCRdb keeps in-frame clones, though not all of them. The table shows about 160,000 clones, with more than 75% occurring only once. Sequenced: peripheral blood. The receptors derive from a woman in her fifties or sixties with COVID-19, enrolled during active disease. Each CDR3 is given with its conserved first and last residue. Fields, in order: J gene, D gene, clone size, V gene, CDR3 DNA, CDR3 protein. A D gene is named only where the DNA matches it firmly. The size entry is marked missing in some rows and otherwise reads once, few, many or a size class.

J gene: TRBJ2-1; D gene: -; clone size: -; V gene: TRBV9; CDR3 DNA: TGTGCCAGCAGCGTAGGTCCGGGGGTTTACAATGAGCAGTTCTTC; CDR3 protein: CASSVGPGVYNEQFF
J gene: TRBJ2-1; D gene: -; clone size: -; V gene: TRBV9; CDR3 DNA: TGTGCCAGCAGCGCTACCGGGAGCTCCTACAATGAGCAGTTCTTC; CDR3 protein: CASSATGSSYNEQFF
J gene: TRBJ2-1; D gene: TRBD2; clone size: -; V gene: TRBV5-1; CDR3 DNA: TGCGCCAGCATGACTAGCGGGAGCCCCATTCAGTTCTTC; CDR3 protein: CASMTSGSPIQFF
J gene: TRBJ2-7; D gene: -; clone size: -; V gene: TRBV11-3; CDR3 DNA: TGTGCCAGCAGCGGCGGGGACAGCTCCTACGAGCAGTACTTC; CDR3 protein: CASSGGDSSYEQYF
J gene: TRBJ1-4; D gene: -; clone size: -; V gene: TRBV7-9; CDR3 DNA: TGTGCCAGCAGCGGTTCCGACAGCATTAATGAAAAACTGTTTTTT; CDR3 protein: CASSGSDSINEKLFF
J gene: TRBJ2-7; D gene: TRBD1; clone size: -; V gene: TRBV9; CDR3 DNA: TGTGCCAGCAGCCCTAGCCCCGGGACAGCCAATTCCTACGAGCAGTACTTC; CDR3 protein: CASSPSPGTANSYEQYF
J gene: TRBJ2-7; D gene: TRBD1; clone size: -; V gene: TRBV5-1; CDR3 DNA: TGCGCCAGCAGCCTCAGGACAGGGGGCTACGAGCAGTACTTC; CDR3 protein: CASSLRTGGYEQYF
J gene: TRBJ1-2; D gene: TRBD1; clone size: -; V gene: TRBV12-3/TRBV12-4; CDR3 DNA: TGTGCCAGCAGCCTCGACAGGGGGCACGGCTACACCTTC; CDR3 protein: CASSLDRGHGYTF
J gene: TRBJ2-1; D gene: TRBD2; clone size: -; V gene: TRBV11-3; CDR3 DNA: TGTGCCAGCAGCTTAGCGTCTAGCGGGACAAATGAGCAGTTCTTC; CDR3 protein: CASSLASSGTNEQFF
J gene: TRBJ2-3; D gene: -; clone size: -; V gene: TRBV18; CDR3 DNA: TGTGCCAGCTCCCAGGCAGGGACAGATACGCAGTATTTT; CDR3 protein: CASSQAGTDTQYF
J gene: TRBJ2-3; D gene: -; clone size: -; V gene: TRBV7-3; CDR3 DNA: TGTGCCAGCAGCTTATGGGCATCCCTTCGCACAGATACGCAGTATTTT; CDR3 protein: CASSLWASLRTDTQYF
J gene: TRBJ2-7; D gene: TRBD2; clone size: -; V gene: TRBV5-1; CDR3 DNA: TGCGCCAGCAGCTTGGAACTAGCGGTCCCCTACGAGCAGTACTTC; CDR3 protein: CASSLELAVPYEQYF
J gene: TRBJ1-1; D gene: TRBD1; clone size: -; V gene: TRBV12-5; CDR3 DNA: TGTGCTAGTGGTCCCGGGACAGGTTTTCGCATGAACACTGAAGCTTTCTTT; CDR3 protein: CASGPGTGFRMNTEAFF
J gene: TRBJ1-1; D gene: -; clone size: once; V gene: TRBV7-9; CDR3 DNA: TGTGCCAGCACCAACCGACGGACACGGATGAACACTGAAGCTTTCTTT; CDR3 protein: CASTNRRTRMNTEAFF
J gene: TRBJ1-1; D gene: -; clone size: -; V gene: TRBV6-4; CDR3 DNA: TGTGCCAGCTCCCCAGGGGCCGGAGACACTGAAGCTTTCTTT; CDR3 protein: CASSPGAGDTEAFF
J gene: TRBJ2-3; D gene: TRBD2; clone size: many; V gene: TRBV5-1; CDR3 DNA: TGCGCCAGCAGCTTGTCGGATTCAGGGACTAGCTTTATGAGGGGCACAGATACGCAGTATTTT; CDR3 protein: CASSLSDSGTSFMRGTDTQYF
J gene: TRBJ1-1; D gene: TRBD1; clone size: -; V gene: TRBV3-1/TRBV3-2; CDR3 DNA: TGTGCCAGCAGCCCCTCCGACAGGGGTCGGAAGAACACTGAAGCTTTCTTT; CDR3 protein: CASSPSDRGRKNTEAFF
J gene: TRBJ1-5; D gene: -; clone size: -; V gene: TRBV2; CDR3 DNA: TGTGCCAGCAGTGGACCTAGGACAGCGGGCAATCAGCCCCAGCATTTT; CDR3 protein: CASSGPRTAGNQPQHF
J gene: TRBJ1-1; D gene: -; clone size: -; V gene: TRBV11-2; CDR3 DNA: TGTGCCAGCAGCTCCCCTGGGGGGTTCTACACTGAAGCTTTCTTT; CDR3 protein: CASSSPGGFYTEAFF
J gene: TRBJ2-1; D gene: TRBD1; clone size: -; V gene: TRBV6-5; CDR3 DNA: TGTGCCAGCAGGGGAACCGGGACAGGGGAAAATGAGCAGTTCTTC; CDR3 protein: CASRGTGTGENEQFF
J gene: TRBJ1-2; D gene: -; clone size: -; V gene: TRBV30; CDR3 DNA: TGTGCCTGGATCGCGGGACTGACTTATGGCTACACCTTC; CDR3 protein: CAWIAGLTYGYTF
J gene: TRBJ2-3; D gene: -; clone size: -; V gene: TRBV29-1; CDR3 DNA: TGCAGCGTTGCCCAGACGGGCGGGGCGCAGTATTTT; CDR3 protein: CSVAQTGGAQYF
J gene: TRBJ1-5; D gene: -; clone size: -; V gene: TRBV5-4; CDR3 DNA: TGTGCCAGCAGCTTGATGGGGCAGAGTAGCAATCAGCCCCAGCATTTT; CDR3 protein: CASSLMGQSSNQPQHF
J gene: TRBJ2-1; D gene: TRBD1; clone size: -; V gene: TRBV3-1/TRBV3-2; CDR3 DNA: TGTGCCAGCAGCCAATTAGTGGGACAGGGGGTCAATGAGCAGTTCTTC; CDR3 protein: CASSQLVGQGVNEQFF
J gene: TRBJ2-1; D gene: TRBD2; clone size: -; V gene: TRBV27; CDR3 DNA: TGTGCCAGCAGTCTACGGGCCCTCTCTAGCGGGGGTTACAATGAGCAGTTCTTC; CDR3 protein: CASSLRALSSGGYNEQFF
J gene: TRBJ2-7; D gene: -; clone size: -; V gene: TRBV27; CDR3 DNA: TGTGCCAGCAGTCTCCAGGACAGAACTTACGAGCAGTACTTC; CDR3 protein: CASSLQDRTYEQYF
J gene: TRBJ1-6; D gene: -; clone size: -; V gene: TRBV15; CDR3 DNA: TGTGCCACCAGCAGGACAGCGAGCTCCTATAATTCACCCCTCCACTTT; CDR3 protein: CATSRTASSYNSPLHF
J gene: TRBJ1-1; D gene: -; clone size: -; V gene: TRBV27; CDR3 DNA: TGTGCCAGCAGTTTCTCTTTCTTAATGAACACTGAAGCTTTCTTT; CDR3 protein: CASSFSFLMNTEAFF
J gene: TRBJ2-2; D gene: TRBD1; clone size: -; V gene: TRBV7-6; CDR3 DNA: TGTGCCAGCACCATGAGACAGGGTCGGAACGGGGAGCTGTTTTTT; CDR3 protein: CASTMRQGRNGELFF
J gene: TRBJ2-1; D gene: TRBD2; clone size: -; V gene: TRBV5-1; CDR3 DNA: TGCGCCAGCAGCTTGGCGACTAGCGGGAGTGTCGATGAGCAGTTCTTC; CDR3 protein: CASSLATSGSVDEQFF
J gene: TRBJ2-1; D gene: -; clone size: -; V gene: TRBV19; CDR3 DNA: TGTGCCAGTAGAGGGGGACAACTCCGCTCCTACAATGAGCAGTTCTTC; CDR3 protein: CASRGGQLRSYNEQFF
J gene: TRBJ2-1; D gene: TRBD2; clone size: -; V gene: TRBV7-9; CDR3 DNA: TGTGCCAGCGTCCAGGCACTAGCGGGGGGAAACGAGCAGTTCTTC; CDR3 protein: CASVQALAGGNEQFF
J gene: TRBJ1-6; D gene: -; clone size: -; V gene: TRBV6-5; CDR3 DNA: TGTGCCAGCACCGGGGGGACGGCTCATTCACCCCTCCACTTT; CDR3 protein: CASTGGTAHSPLHF
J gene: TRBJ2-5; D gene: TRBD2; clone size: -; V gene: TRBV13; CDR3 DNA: TGTGCCAGCAGCCGACGGGACGGGGGGTCAGAGACCCAGTACTTC; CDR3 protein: CASSRRDGGSETQYF
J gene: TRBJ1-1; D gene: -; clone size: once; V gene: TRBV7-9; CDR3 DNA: TGTGCCAGCAGCTTAGAACTTGGAGACTCTGAAGCTTTCTTT; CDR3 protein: CASSLELGDSEAFF
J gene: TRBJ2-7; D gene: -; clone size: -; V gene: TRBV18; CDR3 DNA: TGTGCCAGCTCACTTTTGGGGGCCGACGAGCAGTACTTC; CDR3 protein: CASSLLGADEQYF
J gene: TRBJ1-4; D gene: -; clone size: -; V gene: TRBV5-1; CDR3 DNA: TGCGCCAGCCGCGAGATGGTAGCTAATGAAAAACTGTTTTTT; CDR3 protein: CASREMVANEKLFF
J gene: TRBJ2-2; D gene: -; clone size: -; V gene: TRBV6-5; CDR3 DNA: TGTGCCAGCACCCAGGGCTCCTCGACCGGGGAGCTGTTTTTT; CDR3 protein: CASTQGSSTGELFF
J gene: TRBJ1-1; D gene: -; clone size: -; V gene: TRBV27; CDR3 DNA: TGTGCCAGCAGTTTGTCGGGGGGGAACACTGAAGCTTTCTTT; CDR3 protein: CASSLSGGNTEAFF
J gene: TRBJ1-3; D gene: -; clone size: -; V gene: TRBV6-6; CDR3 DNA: TGTGCCAGCAGTTCTACAGGGTCTGGAAACACCATATATTTT; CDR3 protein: CASSSTGSGNTIYF
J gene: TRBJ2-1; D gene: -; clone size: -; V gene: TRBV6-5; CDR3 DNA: TGTGCCAGCAGGACACCCTTTTACAATGAGCAGTTCTTC; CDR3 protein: CASRTPFYNEQFF
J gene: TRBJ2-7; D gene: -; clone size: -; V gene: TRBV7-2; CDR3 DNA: TGTGCCAGCAGCCCAACAGGGCGGTCGGTCGAGCAGTACTTC; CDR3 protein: CASSPTGRSVEQYF
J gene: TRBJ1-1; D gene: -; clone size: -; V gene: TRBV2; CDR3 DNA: TGTGCCAGCAGAAAACAGGTGAACACTGAAGCTTTCTTT; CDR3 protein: CASRKQVNTEAFF
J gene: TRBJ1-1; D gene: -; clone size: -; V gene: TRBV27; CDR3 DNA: TGTGCCAGCAGTTTAAGGACACTGAACACTGAAGCTTTCTTT; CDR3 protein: CASSLRTLNTEAFF
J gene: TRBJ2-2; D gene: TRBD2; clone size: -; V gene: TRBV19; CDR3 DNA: TGTGCCAGTACCTTCGGGGGGGCTAACACCGGGGAGCTGTTTTTT; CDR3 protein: CASTFGGANTGELFF
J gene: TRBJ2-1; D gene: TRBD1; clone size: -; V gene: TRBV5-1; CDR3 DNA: TGCGCCAGCAGCTTACAGGGGGCTAACTACAATGAGCAGTTCTTC; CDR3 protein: CASSLQGANYNEQFF
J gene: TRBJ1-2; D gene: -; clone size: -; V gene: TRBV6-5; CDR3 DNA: TGTGCCAGCTCCGAGGGAGGGGAAAGGTTCTATGGCTACACCTTC; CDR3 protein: CASSEGGERFYGYTF
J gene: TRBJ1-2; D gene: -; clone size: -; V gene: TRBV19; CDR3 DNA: TGTGCCAGTAGTATACGAAACCTACCCGGCTATGGCTACACCTTC; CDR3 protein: CASSIRNLPGYGYTF
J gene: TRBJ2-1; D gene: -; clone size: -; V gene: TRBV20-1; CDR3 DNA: TGCAGTGCTAGTACGGGGTTCTACAATGAGCAGTTCTTC; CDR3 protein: CSASTGFYNEQFF
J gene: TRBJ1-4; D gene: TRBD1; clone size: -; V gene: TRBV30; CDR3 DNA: TGTGCCTGGAGGGGGGACAGAGGAAATGAAAAACTGTTTTTT; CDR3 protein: CAWRGDRGNEKLFF
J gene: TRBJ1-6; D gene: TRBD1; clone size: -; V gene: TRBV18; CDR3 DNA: TGTGCCAGCTCATACGAGGGACAGGGGGCCGATTCACCCCTCCACTTT; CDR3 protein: CASSYEGQGADSPLHF
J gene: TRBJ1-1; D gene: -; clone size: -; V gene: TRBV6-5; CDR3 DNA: TGTGCCATCTTCAGACAGGCCGTGAACACTGAAGCTTTCTTT; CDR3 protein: CAIFRQAVNTEAFF
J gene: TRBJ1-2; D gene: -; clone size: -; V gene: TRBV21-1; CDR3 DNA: -; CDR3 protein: CASSKVVGTGSYGYTF
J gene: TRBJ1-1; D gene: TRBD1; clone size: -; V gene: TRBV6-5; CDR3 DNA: TGTGCCAGCAGCATACAGGGGACGAACACTGAAGCTTTCTTT; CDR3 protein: CASSIQGTNTEAFF